This T cell receptor beta chain was captured in a study of T cell responses to AZD1222 COVID-19 vaccine. The study's findings and limits: White British people made up most donors, females outnumbered males, and clonal diversity was possibly underestimated.

In germline, CDR1 is SGHNT, CDR2 YYREEE (reference sequence). This CDR3 has 13 amino acids. Trimming pared 3 bases from V and 7 bases from J, leaving 11 bases between. Only one count was recorded for this clone. Its antigen is undetermined. Data came from immunoSEQ multiplex PCR; TCRdb stores just in-frame clones and leaves some out. This table holds 150,000 to 180,000 clones, about 85% found once. The V gene is TRBV5-4, the J gene TRBJ2-1; tentatively, D is TRBD2 (5 bases). This clonotype was obtained from an adult in good health. The sequencing here drew on peripheral blood, taken on day 0 of AZD1222 vaccination. The CDR3 sequence: CASSSPGRNEQFF. The DNA for the CDR3 is TGTGCCAGCAGCTCCCCGGGAAGGAATGAGCAGTTCTTC.